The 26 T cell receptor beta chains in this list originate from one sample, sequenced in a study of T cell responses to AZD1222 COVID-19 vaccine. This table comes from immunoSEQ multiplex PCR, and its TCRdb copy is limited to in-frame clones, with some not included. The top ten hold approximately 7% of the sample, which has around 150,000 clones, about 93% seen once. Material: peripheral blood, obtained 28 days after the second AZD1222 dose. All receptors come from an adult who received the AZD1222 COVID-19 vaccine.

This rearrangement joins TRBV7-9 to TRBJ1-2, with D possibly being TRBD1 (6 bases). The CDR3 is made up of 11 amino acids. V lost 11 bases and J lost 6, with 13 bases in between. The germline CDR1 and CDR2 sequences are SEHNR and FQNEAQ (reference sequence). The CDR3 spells CAHGGPDGYTF. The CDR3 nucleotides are TGTGCCCATGGGGGGCCGGATGGCTACACCTTC.

The CDR3, as DNA: TGTGCCAGTAGTGTCCCCGGACAGGGGGCTTGGAACACTGAAGCTTTCTTT. Its protein is CASSVPGQGAWNTEAFF. This sequence joins TRBV19 and TRBJ1-1; 11 bases align to TRBD1. Trimming at V came to 5 bases and at J to 1 base, leaving 9 bases not matched to a gene. This CDR3 comprises 17 residues. From germline, CDR1 is LNHDA and CDR2 SQIVND (reference sequence).

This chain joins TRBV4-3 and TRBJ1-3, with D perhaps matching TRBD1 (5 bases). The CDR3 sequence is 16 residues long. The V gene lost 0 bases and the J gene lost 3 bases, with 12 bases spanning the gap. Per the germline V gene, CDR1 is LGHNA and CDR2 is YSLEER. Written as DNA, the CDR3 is TGCGCCAGCAGCCAAGACGTAGCAGGGAGTGGAAACACCATATATTTT. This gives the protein CASSQDVAGSGNTIYF.

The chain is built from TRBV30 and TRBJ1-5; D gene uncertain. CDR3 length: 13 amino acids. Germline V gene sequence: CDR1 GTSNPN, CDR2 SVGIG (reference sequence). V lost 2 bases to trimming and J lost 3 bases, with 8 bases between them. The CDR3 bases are TGTGCCTGGAGTAGCGGTCACAATCAGCCCCAGCATTTT. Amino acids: CAWSSGHNQPQHF.

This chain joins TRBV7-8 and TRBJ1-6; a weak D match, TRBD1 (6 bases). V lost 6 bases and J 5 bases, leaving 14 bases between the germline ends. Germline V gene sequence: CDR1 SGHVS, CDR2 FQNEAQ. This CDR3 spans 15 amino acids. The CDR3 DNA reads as TGTGCCAGCAGTCCCGTGGACAGCCATAATTCACCCCTCCACTTT. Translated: CASSPVDSHNSPLHF.

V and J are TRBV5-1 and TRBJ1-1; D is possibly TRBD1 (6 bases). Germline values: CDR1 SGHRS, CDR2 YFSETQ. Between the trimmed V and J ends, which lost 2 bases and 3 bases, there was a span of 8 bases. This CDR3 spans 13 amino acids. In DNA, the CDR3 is TGCGCCAGCAGCTTTGAGGGGGACACTGAAGCTTTCTTT. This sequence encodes CASSFEGDTEAFF.

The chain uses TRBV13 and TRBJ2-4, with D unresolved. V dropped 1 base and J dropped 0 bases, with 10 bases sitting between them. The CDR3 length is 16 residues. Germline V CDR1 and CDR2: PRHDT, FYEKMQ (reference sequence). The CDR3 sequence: CASSLEGSRAKNIQYF. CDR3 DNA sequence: TGTGCCAGCAGCTTAGAAGGGTCGAGAGCCAAAAACATTCAGTACTTC.

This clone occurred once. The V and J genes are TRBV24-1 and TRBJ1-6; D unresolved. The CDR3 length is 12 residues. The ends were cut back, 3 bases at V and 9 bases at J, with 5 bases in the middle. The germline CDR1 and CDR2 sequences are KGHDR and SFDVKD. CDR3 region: CATSDGGSPLHF. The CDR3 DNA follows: TGTGCCACCAGTGATGGCGGTTCACCCCTCCACTTT.

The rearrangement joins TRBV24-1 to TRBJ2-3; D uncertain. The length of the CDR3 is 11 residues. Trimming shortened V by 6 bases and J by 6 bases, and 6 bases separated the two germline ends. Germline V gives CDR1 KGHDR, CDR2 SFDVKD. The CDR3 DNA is TGTGCCACCAGTAGAGGCGATACGCAGTATTTT. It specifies CATSRGDTQYF.

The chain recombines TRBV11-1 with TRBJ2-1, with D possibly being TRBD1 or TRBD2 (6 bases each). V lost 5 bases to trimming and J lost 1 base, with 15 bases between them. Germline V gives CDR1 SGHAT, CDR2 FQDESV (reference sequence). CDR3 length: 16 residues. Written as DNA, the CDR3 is TGTGCCAGCAGCCTCGCAGGGGAGGTATCCTACAATGAGCAGTTCTTC. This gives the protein CASSLAGEVSYNEQFF.

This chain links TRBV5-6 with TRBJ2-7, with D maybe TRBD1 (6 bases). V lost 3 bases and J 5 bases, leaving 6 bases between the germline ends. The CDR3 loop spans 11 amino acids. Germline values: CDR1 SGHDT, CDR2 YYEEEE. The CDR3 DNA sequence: TGTGCCAGCAGCTCAGGGGACGAGCAGTACTTC. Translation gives CASSSGDEQYF.

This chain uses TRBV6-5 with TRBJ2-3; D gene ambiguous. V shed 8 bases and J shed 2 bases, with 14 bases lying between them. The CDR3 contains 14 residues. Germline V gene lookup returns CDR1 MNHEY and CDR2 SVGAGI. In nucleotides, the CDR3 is TGTGCCAGCTCTACCCAAAGATACACAGATACGCAGTATTTT. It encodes CASSTQRYTDTQYF.

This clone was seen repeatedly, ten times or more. In nucleotides, the CDR3 is TGTGCCAGCAGTGAGGACACGGACACCGGGGAGCTGTTTTTT. This gives the protein CASSEDTDTGELFF. V gene TRBV6-4 combines with J gene TRBJ2-2, with a weak D call TRBD1 (5 bases). The V gene lost 3 bases and the J gene lost 3 bases, with 8 bases spanning the gap. The CDR3 has 14 amino acids. Germline V gene lookup returns CDR1 MRHNA and CDR2 SNTAGT.

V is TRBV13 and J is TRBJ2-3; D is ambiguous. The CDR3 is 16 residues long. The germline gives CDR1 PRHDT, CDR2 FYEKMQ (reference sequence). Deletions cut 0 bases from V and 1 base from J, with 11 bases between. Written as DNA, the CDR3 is TGTGCCAGCAGCTTAGGCGGTAGTTCGGGCACAGATACGCAGTATTTT. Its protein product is CASSLGGSSGTDTQYF.

CDR3 in amino acids: CATSEPHGGRGTDTQYF. CDR3 nucleotides: TGTGCCACCAGTGAACCCCATGGAGGGAGGGGCACAGATACGCAGTATTTT. The V and J genes are TRBV24-1 and TRBJ2-3; 7 bases agree with TRBD2. The germline gives CDR1 KGHDR, CDR2 SFDVKD. This CDR3 is built from 17 residues. Unmatched junction bases numbered 10, after V lost 4 bases and J lost 1 base.

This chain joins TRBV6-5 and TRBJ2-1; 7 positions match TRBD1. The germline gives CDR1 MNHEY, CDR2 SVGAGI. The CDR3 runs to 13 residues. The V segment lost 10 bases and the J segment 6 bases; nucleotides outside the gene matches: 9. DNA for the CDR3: TGTGCCACCGGAAAACAGGGGCTCAATGAGCAGTTCTTC. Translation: CATGKQGLNEQFF.

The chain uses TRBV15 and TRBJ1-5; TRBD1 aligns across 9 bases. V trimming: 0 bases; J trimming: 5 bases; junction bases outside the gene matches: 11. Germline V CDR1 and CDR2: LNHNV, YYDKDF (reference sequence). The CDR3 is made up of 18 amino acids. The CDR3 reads CATSRDQTIQGADQPQHF. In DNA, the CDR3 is TGTGCCACCAGCAGAGATCAAACGATACAGGGGGCGGATCAGCCCCAGCATTTT.

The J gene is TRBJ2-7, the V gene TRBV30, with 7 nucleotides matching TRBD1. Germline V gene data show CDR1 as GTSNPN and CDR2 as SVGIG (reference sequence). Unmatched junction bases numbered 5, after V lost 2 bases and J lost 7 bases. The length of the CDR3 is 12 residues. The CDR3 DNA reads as TGTGCCTGGAGTAGGGACAGTGGTGAGCAGTACTTC. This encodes CAWSRDSGEQYF. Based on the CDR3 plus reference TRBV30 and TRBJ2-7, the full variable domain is SQTIHQWPATLVQPVGSPLSLECTVEGTSNPNLYWYRQAAGRGLQLLFYSVGIGQISSEVPQNLSASRPQDRQFILSSKKLLLSDSGFYLCAWSRDSGEQYFGPGTRLTVT.

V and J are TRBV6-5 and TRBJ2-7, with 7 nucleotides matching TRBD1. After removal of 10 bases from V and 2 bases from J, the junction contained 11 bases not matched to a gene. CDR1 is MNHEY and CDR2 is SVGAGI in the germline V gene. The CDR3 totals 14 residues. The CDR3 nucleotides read TGTGCCATCGACAGGGCAAGGGAACCCTACGAGCAGTACTTC. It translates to CAIDRAREPYEQYF.

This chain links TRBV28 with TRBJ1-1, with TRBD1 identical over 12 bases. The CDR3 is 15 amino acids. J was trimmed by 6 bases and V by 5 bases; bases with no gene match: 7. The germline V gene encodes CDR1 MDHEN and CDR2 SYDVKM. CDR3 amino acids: CASSPPGQGAPEAFF. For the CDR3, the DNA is TGTGCCAGCAGTCCACCGGGACAGGGGGCCCCTGAAGCTTTCTTT.

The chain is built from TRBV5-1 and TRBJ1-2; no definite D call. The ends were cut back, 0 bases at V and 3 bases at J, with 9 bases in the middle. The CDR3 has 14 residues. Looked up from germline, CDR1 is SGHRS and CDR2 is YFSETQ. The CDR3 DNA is TGCGCCAGCAGCTTGGCCCAAAGGCACTATGGCTACACCTTC. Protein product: CASSLAQRHYGYTF.

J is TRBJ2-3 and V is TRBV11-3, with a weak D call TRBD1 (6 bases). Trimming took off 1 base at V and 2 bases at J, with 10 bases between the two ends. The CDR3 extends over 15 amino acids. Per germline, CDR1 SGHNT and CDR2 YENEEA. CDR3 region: CASSLVGTNTDTQYF. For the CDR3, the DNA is TGTGCCAGCAGCTTAGTGGGGACAAACACAGATACGCAGTATTTT.

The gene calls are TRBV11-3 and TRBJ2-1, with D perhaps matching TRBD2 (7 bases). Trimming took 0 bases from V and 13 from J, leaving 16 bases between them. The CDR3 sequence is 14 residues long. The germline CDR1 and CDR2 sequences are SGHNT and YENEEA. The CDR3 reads CASSLDLAGAEQFF. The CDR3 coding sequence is TGTGCCAGCAGCTTAGATCTCGCGGGGGCCGAACAGTTCTTC.

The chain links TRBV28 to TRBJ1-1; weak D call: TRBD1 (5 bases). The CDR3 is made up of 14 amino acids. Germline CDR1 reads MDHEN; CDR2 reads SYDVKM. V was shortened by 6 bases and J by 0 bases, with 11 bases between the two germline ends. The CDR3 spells CASREGPLNTEAFF. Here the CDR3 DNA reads TGTGCCAGCAGAGAGGGACCGCTGAACACTGAAGCTTTCTTT.

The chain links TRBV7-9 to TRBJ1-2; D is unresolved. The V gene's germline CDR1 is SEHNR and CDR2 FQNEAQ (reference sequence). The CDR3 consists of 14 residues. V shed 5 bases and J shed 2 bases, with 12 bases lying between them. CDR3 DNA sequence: TGTGCCAGCAGCCCGGCGGTAGTGAACTATGGCTACACCTTC. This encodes CASSPAVVNYGYTF.

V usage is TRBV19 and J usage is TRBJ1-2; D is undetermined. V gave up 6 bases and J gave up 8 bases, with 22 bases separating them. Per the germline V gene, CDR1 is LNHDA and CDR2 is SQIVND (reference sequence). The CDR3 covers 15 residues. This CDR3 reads CASRGPRVLGLGYTF. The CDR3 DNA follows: TGTGCCAGTAGGGGCCCGAGGGTCCTTGGCTTAGGCTACACCTTC. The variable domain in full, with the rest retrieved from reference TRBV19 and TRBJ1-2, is DGGITQSPKYLFRKEGQNVTLSCEQNLNHDAMYWYRQDPGQGLRLIYYSQIVNDFQKGDIAEGYSVSREKKESFPLTVTSAQKNPTAFYLCASRGPRVLGLGYTFGSGTRLTVV.